Listed below are T cell receptor beta chains from one sample, sequenced in a study of blood T cells in healthy people across ages. MiXCR, run by TCRdb on the 5' RACE reads, gives a single entry per CDR3 protein. This repertoire shows over a million distinct CDR3 sequences, around 40% found once; its top ten account for more than 4%. Sequenced material: blood. Receptors originate from a young woman in good health. Each CDR3 is given without its conserved first and last residue.

TRBV12-3/TRBV12-4	TRBJ2-5	ASAGLSPQETQY
TRBV19	TRBJ2-3	ASSIAPSGSTDTQY
TRBV7-2	TRBJ1-2	AGSGQRNYGYT
TRBV28	TRBJ2-1	ASTSYSGSNFYEQF
TRBV7-8	TRBJ2-1	ASSFTGTSGIYNEQF
TRBV27	TRBJ1-1	ASSLRGPTEAF
TRBV12-3/TRBV12-4	TRBJ2-5	ASRGQTQY
TRBV6-1	TRBJ2-3	ASSEESTDTQY
TRBV6-2/TRBV6-3	TRBJ2-3	ASSYSTLAGADTQY
TRBV20-1	TRBJ2-3	SARRVVAGLLTDTQY
TRBV7-9	TRBJ1-2	ASQAPYGYT
TRBV7-9	TRBJ2-7	ASSSTGTGFGEQY
TRBV14	TRBJ2-2	ASSQVQRTGELF
TRBV4-1	TRBJ1-1	ASSQDITGGAEAF
TRBV3-1	TRBJ1-4	ASSRRGANEKLF
TRBV18	TRBJ1-1	ASSRPGSGTEAF
TRBV5-6	TRBJ1-2	ASSLVSQVLGYT
TRBV10-3	TRBJ2-3	AIGRGSTDTQY
TRBV15	NA	ATSRDPYSPYEQY
TRBV19	TRBJ2-6	ASSQGAISGANVLT
TRBV4-3	TRBJ2-7	ASSQERVSSHEQY
TRBV20-1	NA	SARVKNSYNEQY
TRBV20-1	TRBJ2-1	SARALTGIGEQF
TRBV9	TRBJ2-7	ASSVAFASDEQY
TRBV6-5	TRBJ2-3	ASSYLQSDTQY
TRBV20-1	TRBJ2-7	SARHGGGLYEQY
TRBV5-1	TRBJ2-5	ASSGTGTIQETQY
TRBV29-1	TRBJ1-2	SVYGQANYGYT
TRBV7-2	TRBJ2-1	ASRSGLGSYNEQF
TRBV28	TRBJ1-1	ASSLRWMLNTEAF
TRBV6-2/TRBV6-3	TRBJ2-1	ASSYGLAGESYNEQF
TRBV25-1	TRBJ1-4	ASSTPSQSREKLF
TRBV21-1	TRBJ1-2	ASRTTGAHPNYGYT
TRBV29-1	TRBJ2-7	SVRGRALYEQY
TRBV5-4	TRBJ1-2	ASMGVGGYT
TRBV5-6	TRBJ2-2	ASQLQGSGELF
TRBV6-5	TRBJ2-1	ASSYAMVGGGEQF
TRBV20-1	NA	SARDRTTYNEQY
TRBV20-1	TRBJ1-2	SAPDRALYGYT